This entry lists 17 T cell receptor beta chains sequenced from one sample in a study of T cell changes during pregnancy in multiple sclerosis. Profiled with immunoSEQ multiplex PCR; TCRdb holds only in-frame clones, not every one. Among roughly 99,000 clones listed, around 90% were seen once. This material consisted of peripheral blood, taken in the third trimester of pregnancy. These receptors were collected from a female donor in good health, enrolled as a control in a pregnancy study.

The chain recombines TRBV5-1 with TRBJ1-6; D perhaps matches TRBD1 (5 bases). From germline, CDR1 is SGHRS and CDR2 YFSETQ. There are 20 residues in the CDR3. Trimming took 4 bases from V and 4 from J, leaving 27 bases between them. The CDR3 here is CASSPTSLGTEGPYNSPLHF. The CDR3 coding sequence is TGCGCCAGCAGCCCGACGAGTCTAGGAACGGAGGGGCCATATAATTCACCCCTCCACTTT.

This chain joins TRBV9 and TRBJ1-1; TRBD1 matches at 8 bases. Germline V lookup: CDR1 SGDLS, CDR2 YYNGEE. The CDR3 length is 15 residues. With V trimmed by 2 bases and J by 1 base, 4 bases remained unmatched. CDR3 DNA sequence: TGTGCCAGCAGCGTCTCCGGGACAGGGAACACTGAAGCTTTCTTT. Its protein product is CASSVSGTGNTEAFF.

The V gene is TRBV2, the J gene TRBJ2-1; D call uncertain. Germline CDR1 reads SNHLY; CDR2 reads FYNNEI. The CDR3 has 16 residues. With 1 base removed from V and 0 bases from J, the gap between germline ends came to 10 bases. CDR3 nucleotides: TGTGCCAGCAGTGAAGAGGAGACTGGCTCCTACAATGAGCAGTTCTTC. This sequence encodes CASSEEETGSYNEQFF. Supplemented by reference TRBV2 and TRBJ2-1, the full variable domain reads EPEVTQTPSHQVTQMGQEVILRCVPISNHLYFYWYRQILGQKVEFLVSFYNNEISEKSEIFDDQFSVERPDGSNFTLKIRSTKLEDSAMYFCASSEEETGSYNEQFFGPGTRLTVL.

This chain connects TRBV7-3 to TRBJ1-2, with TRBD1 identical over 7 bases. The J segment lost 6 bases and the V segment lost 5 bases, leaving 6 bases of the junction unmatched. In germline, CDR1 is SGHTA, CDR2 FQGTGA. The CDR3 consists of 13 residues. The CDR3 DNA follows: TGTGCCAGCAGCCGTGACAGGGACAATGGCTACACCTTC. This sequence encodes CASSRDRDNGYTF. Variable domain in full (rest from reference TRBV7-3 and TRBJ1-2): GAGVSQTPSNKVTEKGKYVELRCDPISGHTALYWYRQSLGQGPEFLIYFQGTGAADDSGLPNDRFFAVRPEGSVSTLKIQRTERGDSAVYLCASSRDRDNGYTFGSGTRLTVV.

V and J are TRBV29-1 and TRBJ1-2, with 10 bases fitting TRBD1. Trimming took 4 bases from V and 6 from J; bases not matched to a gene: 5. The germline gives CDR1 SQVTM, CDR2 ANQGSEA. This CDR3 comprises 13 residues. The CDR3 sequence is CSVVTGGANGYTF. The CDR3 region has the DNA TGCAGCGTTGTGACAGGGGGCGCGAATGGCTACACCTTC.

The chain is built from TRBV6-5 and TRBJ2-2, with D tentatively TRBD1 (6 bases). Trimming stripped 10 bases from V and 0 bases from J, with 12 bases between. From germline, CDR1 is MNHEY and CDR2 SVGAGI. The CDR3 sequence is 14 residues long. CDR3 protein: CATHGQSNTGELFF. The CDR3 bases are TGTGCCACTCACGGACAGTCGAACACCGGGGAGCTGTTTTTT.

The chain couples TRBV2 to TRBJ1-5, with TRBD1 matching 7 bases. V lost 5 bases to trimming and J lost 4 bases; unmatched junction nucleotides: 2. There are 13 residues in the CDR3. The germline CDR1 and CDR2 sequences are SNHLY and FYNNEI. This CDR3 is CASSRQGNQPQHF. The CDR3 bases are TGTGCCAGCAGTAGACAGGGAAATCAGCCCCAGCATTTT.

V usage is TRBV7-9 and J usage is TRBJ2-7; no reliable D call. Per germline, CDR1 SEHNR and CDR2 FQNEAQ (reference sequence). The CDR3 has 14 residues. The V gene lost 5 bases and the J gene lost 8 bases, with 19 bases spanning the gap. The CDR3 here is CASSRTTREVQQYF. The DNA for the CDR3 is TGTGCCAGCAGCCGCACCACACGAGAGGTACAGCAGTACTTC.

V gene TRBV13 combines with J gene TRBJ2-5; 8 positions agree with TRBD2. There are 16 residues in the CDR3. Per germline, CDR1 PRHDT and CDR2 FYEKMQ (reference sequence). Unmatched junction bases numbered 10, after V lost 7 bases and J lost 0 bases. CDR3 protein: CASKLGASGYQETQYF. The CDR3 DNA is TGTGCCAGCAAACTCGGGGCTAGCGGGTACCAAGAGACCCAGTACTTC.

The J gene is TRBJ1-6, the V gene TRBV7-3; D remains unclear. Trimming left V 1 base short and J 7 bases short, with 8 bases between. CDR1 is SGHTA, CDR2 FQGTGA, per germline. The length of the CDR3 is 14 residues. Here the CDR3 reads CASSLISSNSPLHF. Here the CDR3 DNA reads TGTGCCAGCAGCTTAATCAGTTCCAATTCACCCCTCCACTTT. Combining the CDR3 with reference TRBV7-3 and TRBJ1-6 gives the whole variable domain GAGVSQTPSNKVTEKGKYVELRCDPISGHTALYWYRQSLGQGPEFLIYFQGTGAADDSGLPNDRFFAVRPEGSVSTLKIQRTERGDSAVYLCASSLISSNSPLHFGNGTRLTVT.

The chain combines TRBV27 with TRBJ2-2; TRBD1 might be the D (6 bases). The CDR3 runs 15 residues. CDR1 and CDR2 from the germline V gene are MNHEY and SMNVEV (reference sequence). Trimming shortened V by 3 bases and J by 0 bases, and 8 bases separated the two germline ends. CDR3 loop: CASSFRTANTGELFF. The DNA of the CDR3 is TGTGCCAGCAGTTTCAGGACAGCGAACACCGGGGAGCTGTTTTTT.

This chain uses TRBV5-4 with TRBJ1-1; weak D call: TRBD1 (5 bases). Germline V gene lookup returns CDR1 SGHNT and CDR2 YYREEE (reference sequence). V was trimmed by 3 bases and J by 0 bases, leaving 12 bases between them. The CDR3 covers 15 residues. In DNA, the CDR3 is TGTGCCAGCAGCTCAGTAAGGGGAATGAACACTGAAGCTTTCTTT. Its translation is CASSSVRGMNTEAFF. Drawing the rest from reference TRBV5-4 and TRBJ1-1, the complete variable domain is ETGVTQSPTHLIKTRGQQVTLRCSSQSGHNTVSWYQQALGQGPQFIFQYYREEENGRGNFPPRFSGLQFPNYSSELNVNALELDDSALYLCASSSVRGMNTEAFFGQGTRLTVV.

This chain uses TRBV19 with TRBJ2-2; the D is unclear. CDR1 is LNHDA, CDR2 SQIVND, per germline (reference sequence). V lost 5 bases and J lost 5, with 15 bases in between. The CDR3 is 15 amino acids. The CDR3 protein is CASSYSNTPTGELFF. The CDR3, as DNA: TGTGCCAGTAGTTACAGTAATACACCGACCGGGGAGCTGTTTTTT.

This sequence joins TRBV14 and TRBJ2-3, with D uncertain. V was cut by 1 base and J by 2 bases, with 10 bases left in between. This CDR3 spans 15 amino acids. Germline V gives CDR1 SGHDN, CDR2 FVKESK. The DNA of the CDR3 is TGTGCCAGCAGCCAAGGGGCCATGCACACAGATACGCAGTATTTT. Its protein is CASSQGAMHTDTQYF.

The chain joins TRBV7-3 to TRBJ2-5, with 9 bases identical to TRBD2. The CDR3 length is 14 residues. From germline, CDR1 is SGHTA and CDR2 FQGTGA. The ends lost 4 bases at V and 4 bases at J; junction bases unmatched: 4. The CDR3 DNA is TGTGCCAGCAGCTCGACTAGCGGTGGAGAGACCCAGTACTTC. Encoded protein: CASSSTSGGETQYF.

The chain couples TRBV29-1 to TRBJ2-5; a weak D match, TRBD1 (6 bases). Germline V CDR1 and CDR2: SQVTM, ANQGSEA. This CDR3 comprises 15 residues. V was pared by 6 bases and J by 2 bases, with 19 bases between. CDR3 in DNA: TGCAGCGTCGCTAGAGGTGCAGGGGCTCAAGAGACCCAGTACTTC. It specifies CSVARGAGAQETQYF.

The chain uses TRBV19 and TRBJ1-2; a possible D gene is TRBD1 (6 bases). The CDR3 sequence is 14 residues long. V lost 3 bases, J lost 4 bases, and 12 bases lay in between. Germline loops: CDR1 LNHDA, CDR2 SQIVND (reference sequence). The CDR3 region is CASSIGGLSYGYTF. CDR3 DNA: TGTGCCAGTAGTATCGGGGGGCTCAGCTATGGCTACACCTTC.